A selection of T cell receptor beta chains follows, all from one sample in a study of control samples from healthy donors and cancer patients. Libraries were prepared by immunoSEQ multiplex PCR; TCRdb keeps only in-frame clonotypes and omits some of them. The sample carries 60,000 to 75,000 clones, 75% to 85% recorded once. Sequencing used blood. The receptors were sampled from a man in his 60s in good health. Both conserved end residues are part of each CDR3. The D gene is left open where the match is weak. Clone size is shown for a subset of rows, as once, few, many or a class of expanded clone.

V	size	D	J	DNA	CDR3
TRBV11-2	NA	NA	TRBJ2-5	TGTGCCAGCACCAATAGCGAAAGGGGCTGGGGGACCCAGTACTTC	CASTNSERGWGTQYF
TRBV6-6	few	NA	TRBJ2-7	TGTGCCAGCAGTCCCATCCCGCGGTTACAACCCTACGAGCAGTACTTC	CASSPIPRLQPYEQYF
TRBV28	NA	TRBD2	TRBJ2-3	TGTGCCAGCAGTTTGGACGGGAGGGCCGCAGATACGCAGTATTTT	CASSLDGRAADTQYF
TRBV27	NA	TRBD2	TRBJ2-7	TGTGCCAGCAGCCACCCAAATTCGGGGGGCGAGCAGTACTTC	CASSHPNSGGEQYF
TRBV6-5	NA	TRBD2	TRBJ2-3	TGTGCCAGCAGTACCGGGACTAGCGGCACAGATACGCAGTATTTT	CASSTGTSGTDTQYF
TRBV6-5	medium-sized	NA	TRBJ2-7	TGTGCCAGCAGTCAGGAGAACTCCTACGAGCAGTACTTC	CASSQENSYEQYF
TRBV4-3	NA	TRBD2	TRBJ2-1	TGCGCCAGCAGCCAAGATTGGACTAGCGCCTACAATGAGCAGTTCTTC	CASSQDWTSAYNEQFF
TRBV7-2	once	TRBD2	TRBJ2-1	TGTGCCAGCAGCTTAGCCAGCGGGAACTCCTACAATGAGCAGTTCTTC	CASSLASGNSYNEQFF
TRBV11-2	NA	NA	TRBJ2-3	TGTGCCAGCAGCTTAGCCGGTCGCAGCACAGATACGCAGTATTTT	CASSLAGRSTDTQYF
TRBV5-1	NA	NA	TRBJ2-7	TGCGCCAGCAGCTTGGCCGTTGGCGGGATATCCTACGAGCAGTACTTC	CASSLAVGGISYEQYF
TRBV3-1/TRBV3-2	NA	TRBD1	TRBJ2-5	TGTGCCAGCAGCCAATATACCGGGACAGGTCAAGAGACCCAGTACTTC	CASSQYTGTGQETQYF
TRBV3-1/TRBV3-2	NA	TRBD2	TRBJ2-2	TGTGCCAGCAGCCAAGAGGGGGGGAACAGGGAGCTGTTTTTT	CASSQEGGNRELFF
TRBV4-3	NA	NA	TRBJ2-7	TGCGCCAGCAGCCAAGTCGGTGACACTTCCTACGAGCAGTACTTC	CASSQVGDTSYEQYF
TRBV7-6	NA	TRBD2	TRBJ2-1	TGTGCCAGCAGCTCCGGGACTAGCGGGAGGTGGAATGAGCAGTTCTTC	CASSSGTSGRWNEQFF
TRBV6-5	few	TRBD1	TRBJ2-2	TGTGCCAGCAGTTACTCCTGGACAGGGGTCGCCGGGGAGCTGTTTTTT	CASSYSWTGVAGELFF
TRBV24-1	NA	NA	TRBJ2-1	TGTGCCACCAGTGGAGGGGGGAGAGGCTACAATGAGCAGTTCTTC	CATSGGGRGYNEQFF
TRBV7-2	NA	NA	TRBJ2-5	TGTGCCAGCAGCTTAATGACAGGTCCTGAAGAGACCCAGTACTTC	CASSLMTGPEETQYF
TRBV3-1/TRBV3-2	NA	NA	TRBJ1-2	TGTGCCAGCGGGCCCCAGAATGGCTACACCTTC	CASGPQNGYTF
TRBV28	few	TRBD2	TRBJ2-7	TGTGCCAGCGGGAGGGACGAGCAGTACTTC	CASGRDEQYF
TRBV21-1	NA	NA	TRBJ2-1	TGTGCCACCCTGGGCCTTGGGGACGATGAGCAGTTCTTC	CATLGLGDDEQFF
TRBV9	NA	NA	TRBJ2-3	TGTGCCAGCAGCGTAGCTTCGGCAGGGGATACGCAGTATTTT	CASSVASAGDTQYF
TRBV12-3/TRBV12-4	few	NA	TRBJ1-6	TGTGCCAGCAGTTTTTCGGGGAATTCACCCCTCCACTTT	CASSFSGNSPLHF
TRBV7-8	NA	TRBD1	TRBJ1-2	TGTGCCAGCAGCTTAGGGGACAGGGCCACAGCTCGCTATGGCTACACCTTC	CASSLGDRATARYGYTF
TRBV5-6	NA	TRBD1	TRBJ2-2	TGTGCCAGCAGCTTGGGACAGGGGGACAACACCGGGGAGCTGTTTTTT	CASSLGQGDNTGELFF
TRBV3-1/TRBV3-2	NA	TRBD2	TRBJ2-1	TGTGCCAGCAGCCCGACTAGCGGGAGACTAAATGAGCAGTTCTTC	CASSPTSGRLNEQFF
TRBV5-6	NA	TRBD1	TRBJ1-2	TGTGCCAGCAGCTACGCCGGGGCAGGGGGTGGCTACACCTTC	CASSYAGAGGGYTF
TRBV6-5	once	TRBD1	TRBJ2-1	TGTGCCAGCAGACCCCCGGGACAGGGGGTCAATGAGCAGTTCTTC	CASRPPGQGVNEQFF
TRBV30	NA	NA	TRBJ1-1	TGTGCCTGGGTCCGGACCACTGAAGCTTTCTTT	CAWVRTTEAFF
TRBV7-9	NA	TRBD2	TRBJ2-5	TGTGCCAGCAGGTCGCTAGCGGAAGAGACCCAGTACTTC	CASRSLAEETQYF
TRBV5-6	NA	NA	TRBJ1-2	TGTGCCAGCACCCAGCGAAATCCCGATATACTGAACTATGGCTACACCTTC	CASTQRNPDILNYGYTF
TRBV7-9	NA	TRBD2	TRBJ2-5	TGTGCCAGCAGCCCAATCCCGGGAGGGCCAGGGGAGACCCAGTACTTC	CASSPIPGGPGETQYF
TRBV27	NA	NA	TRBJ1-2	TGTGCCAGCAGGTATGGAGAGCGTGGCTACACCTTC	CASRYGERGYTF
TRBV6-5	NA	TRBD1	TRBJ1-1	TGTGCCAGCAGCGAGTACAGGGGCAACACTGAAGCTTTCTTT	CASSEYRGNTEAFF
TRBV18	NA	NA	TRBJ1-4	TGTGCCAGCTCACCTCTACAGGGACCGGCCACTAATGAAAAACTGTTTTTT	CASSPLQGPATNEKLFF
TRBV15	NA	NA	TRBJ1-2	TGTGCCACCAGCAGACAGGGGAACGGCTATGGCTACACCTTC	CATSRQGNGYGYTF
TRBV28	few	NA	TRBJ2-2	TGTGCCAGCAGTTTAGGGGGGATTGGTACCGGGGAGCTGTTTTTT	CASSLGGIGTGELFF
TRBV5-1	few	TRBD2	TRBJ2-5	TGCGCCAGCAGCCAAGGACTAGCGGGAGCCATTAAAGAGACCCAGTACTTC	CASSQGLAGAIKETQYF
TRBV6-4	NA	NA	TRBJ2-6	TGTGCCAGCAGTGACAGGCCCTCTGGGGCCAACGTCCTGACTTTC	CASSDRPSGANVLTF
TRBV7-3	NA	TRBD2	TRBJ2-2	TGTGCCAGCAGCTTCCAACTAGCGGGAACCGGGGAGCTGTTTTTT	CASSFQLAGTGELFF
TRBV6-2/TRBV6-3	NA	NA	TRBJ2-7	TGTGCCAGCAGTTACTCGTCCTTGGGGGCCGACTACGAGCAGTACTTC	CASSYSSLGADYEQYF
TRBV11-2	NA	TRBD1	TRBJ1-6	TGTGCCAGCAGCTTACAGGGACAGCCAAATTCACCCCTCCACTTT	CASSLQGQPNSPLHF
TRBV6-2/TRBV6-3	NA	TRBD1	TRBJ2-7	TGTGCCAGCAGCGGGACAGTCTCCTACGAGCAGTACTTC	CASSGTVSYEQYF
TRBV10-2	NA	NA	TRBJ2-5	TGCGCCAGCAGTGACCGGAGAGAGACCCAGTACTTC	CASSDRRETQYF
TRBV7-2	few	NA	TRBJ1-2	TGTGCCAGCAGCTTAGACGGGAAAGGCTATGGCTACACCTTC	CASSLDGKGYGYTF
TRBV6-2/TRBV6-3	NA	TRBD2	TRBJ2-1	TGTGCCAGCAGTTACTCTCGGGGGGGAAAGTTCTTC	CASSYSRGGKFF
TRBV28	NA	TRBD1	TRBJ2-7	TGTGCCAGCAGTGAGACAGGGGGCCGGCAGTACTTC	CASSETGGRQYF
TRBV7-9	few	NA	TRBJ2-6	TGTGCCAGCAGCTCCAGGGGAGCTGGGGCCAACGTCCTGACTTTC	CASSSRGAGANVLTF
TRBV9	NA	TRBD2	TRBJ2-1	TGTGCCAGCAGCGTAGGTAGCGGGGGGTACAATGAGCAGTTCTTC	CASSVGSGGYNEQFF